Listed here are 8 T cell receptor beta chains from one sample, sequenced in a study of Ad26.COV2.S vaccination and SARS-CoV-2 variants. Clones were read by immunoSEQ multiplex PCR, and TCRdb kept only the in-frame ones, dropping some. Of some 300,000 clones listed, 86% were seen once; the top ten hold more than 1.5%. Noted treatment: around 19 received Ad26.COV2.S at low or high dose, single or two shots; 5 received placebo; per-sample allocation not given. Collection of samples fell on day 63 after the first vaccine or placebo injection. This material consisted of peripheral blood, taken in a trial of Ad26.COV2.S vaccine versus placebo. These receptors were obtained from a person aged 18-60 years who received the Ad26.COV2.S COVID-19 vaccine or a placebo.

The rearrangement joins TRBV19 to TRBJ1-2; D is ambiguous. The CDR3 sequence is 19 residues long. V was cut by 3 bases and J by 1 base, with 24 bases left in between. Germline CDR1 reads LNHDA; CDR2 reads SQIVND (reference sequence). The chain's CDR3 is CASSMPHRGSADLNYGYTF. The CDR3 bases are TGTGCCAGTAGTATGCCGCACCGTGGGAGCGCGGACCTTAACTATGGCTACACCTTC. Using reference TRBV19 and TRBJ1-2 for the parts outside the CDR3, the full variable domain is DGGITQSPKYLFRKEGQNVTLSCEQNLNHDAMYWYRQDPGQGLRLIYYSQIVNDFQKGDIAEGYSVSREKKESFPLTVTSAQKNPTAFYLCASSMPHRGSADLNYGYTFGSGTRLTVV.

This clone turned up a few times. This chain uses TRBV4-1 with TRBJ2-1, with 11 bases that match TRBD2. J gave up 5 bases and V 2 bases, and 17 bases lay outside the gene matches. The CDR3 covers 20 residues. Germline loops: CDR1 MGHRA, CDR2 YSYEKL. The CDR3 region has the DNA TGCGCCAGCAGCCAAACGGCAGACCAAACTAGCGGGGGTAGAAACAATGAGCAGTTCTTC. Translation: CASSQTADQTSGGRNNEQFF.

This rearrangement joins TRBV30 to TRBJ2-1; TRBD2 agrees at 10 bases. The CDR3 length is 16 residues. CDR1 GTSNPN and CDR2 SVGIG come from the germline V gene (reference sequence). Germline trimming cut 0 bases from V and 5 bases from J; bases unmatched to any gene: 7. The chain's CDR3 is CAWSVKRGGLNNEQFF. The CDR3 DNA follows: TGTGCCTGGAGTGTAAAGCGGGGGGGCCTAAACAATGAGCAGTTCTTC.

The V gene is TRBV7-9, the J gene TRBJ1-4, with D possibly TRBD1 on 5 matching bases. Per germline, CDR1 SEHNR and CDR2 FQNEAQ (reference sequence). The CDR3 has 15 residues. Trimming shortened V by 11 bases and J by 0 bases, and 16 bases separated the two germline ends. The CDR3 DNA reads as TGTGCCGTATCTCCAGCGGGGGCAACTAATGAAAAACTGTTTTTT. It translates to CAVSPAGATNEKLFF.

The chain is built from TRBV7-2 and TRBJ1-3; weak D call: TRBD1 (5 bases). The CDR3 is 13 amino acids. Deletions cut 5 bases from V and 2 bases from J, with 7 bases between. From germline, CDR1 is SGHTA and CDR2 FQGNSA. The CDR3 nucleotides read TGTGCCAGCAGCCGGGGGGCTGGAAACACCATATATTTT. Protein product: CASSRGAGNTIYF.

This clone was observed once. V usage is TRBV5-4 and J usage is TRBJ2-3, with 11 bases matching TRBD2. CDR3 length equals 15 residues. Per the germline V gene, CDR1 is SGHNT and CDR2 is YYREEE (reference sequence). V shed 2 bases and J 4 bases; nucleotides not matched to a gene: 3. CDR3 region: CASSFPGLAADTQYF. CDR3 in DNA: TGTGCCAGCAGCTTCCCGGGACTAGCGGCAGATACGCAGTATTTT.

The J gene is TRBJ1-1, the V gene TRBV18; 8 bases match TRBD1. This CDR3 has 18 amino acids. Germline assignment: CDR1 KGHSH and CDR2 LQKENI. The junction had 16 bases not matched to a gene; V was cut back by 5 bases and J by 2 bases. The CDR3 loop reads CASSRLYEGTGGNTEAFF. For the CDR3, the DNA is TGTGCCAGCTCAAGACTATACGAGGGCACAGGGGGTAACACTGAAGCTTTCTTT.

The gene calls are TRBV4-2 and TRBJ2-1; D gene uncertain. CDR1 and CDR2 (germline): LGHNA, YNFKEQ. V dropped 4 bases and J dropped 8 bases, with 24 bases sitting between them. This CDR3 region has 17 residues. The chain's CDR3 is CASSRTVGPTRADEQFF. The CDR3 DNA reads as TGTGCCAGCAGCCGAACGGTTGGGCCGACCCGGGCCGATGAGCAGTTCTTC.